Below, 29 T cell receptor beta chains from the same sample are listed, as sequenced in a study of cytomegalovirus exposure and HLA in healthy donors. The primer mix had 60 Vbeta and 13 Jbeta primers. TCRdb's table, derived via immunoSEQ multiplex PCR, lists solely in-frame clones and lacks some. This sample carries roughly 180,000 clones, approximately 84% of them seen once, and the ten largest clones take 4.5% to 5.5%. Sample: PBMCs. The receptors shown here come from a man between 18 and 35 years old in good health and CMV-seronegative.

This clone was seen only a few times. CDR3 region: CASSFAARDESEQYF. CDR3 bases: TGTGCCAGCAGCTTCGCGGCCAGGGATGAGTCCGAGCAGTACTTC. The V gene is TRBV5-5, the J gene TRBJ2-7; TRBD1 is a possible D gene (5 bases). The CDR3 has 15 residues. Deletions cut 2 bases from V and 6 bases from J, with 18 bases between. The germline V gene encodes CDR1 SGHKS and CDR2 YYEKEE (reference sequence).

This clone was seen a few times. The V gene is TRBV11-2, the J gene TRBJ2-5, with a tentative D call TRBD1 (7 bases). The CDR3 loop spans 14 amino acids. The germline V gene has CDR1 SGHAT and CDR2 FQNNGV. V was pared by 2 bases and J by 4 bases, with 11 bases between. CDR3: CASSLQGGGETQYF. In DNA form, the CDR3 reads TGTGCCAGCAGCTTACAGGGGGGAGGAGAGACCCAGTACTTC.

This chain links TRBV18 with TRBJ1-1, with 8 positions matching TRBD1. Per germline, CDR1 KGHSH and CDR2 LQKENI. V shed 4 bases and J 1 base; nucleotides not matched to a gene: 14. The length of the CDR3 is 18 residues. The CDR3 sequence: CASSRARTGLGTNTEAFF. CDR3 bases: TGTGCCAGCTCACGGGCTCGGACAGGGCTCGGGACGAACACTGAAGCTTTCTTT.

V usage is TRBV2 and J usage is TRBJ1-6; D uncertain. CDR1 and CDR2 from the germline V gene are SNHLY and FYNNEI. The V end was cut by 7 bases, the J end by 9 bases, with 13 bases between. This CDR3 has 13 amino acids. CDR3 bases: TGTGCCAGCACCCGGGATTTGGGTTCACCCCTCCACTTT. Amino acid sequence: CASTRDLGSPLHF.

This clone was picked up one time. The rearrangement uses TRBV5-1 and TRBJ2-7; 12 bases match TRBD2. The CDR3 is made up of 18 amino acids. Looked up from germline, CDR1 is SGHRS and CDR2 is YFSETQ. Losses at the gene ends were 4 bases for V and 4 bases for J; bases not matched to a gene: 15. The CDR3 region has the DNA TGCGCCAGCAGCCCCGGGGTTCTAGCGGGAGGGAGGTTATACGAGCAGTACTTC. It specifies CASSPGVLAGGRLYEQYF.

V is TRBV10-3 and J is TRBJ2-7; TRBD2 matches at 13 bases. CDR3 length: 17 amino acids. Germline CDR1 ENHRY, CDR2 SYGVKD. J gave up 4 bases and V 3 bases, and 9 bases lay outside the gene matches. The CDR3 region has the DNA TGTGCCATCAGTGACATTAAGGGGACTAGCGGGGAGTACGAGCAGTACTTC. It is translated as CAISDIKGTSGEYEQYF.

The chain uses TRBV5-8 and TRBJ2-3, with 10 bases identical to TRBD1. CDR3 length equals 16 residues. V shed 4 bases and J 3 bases; nucleotides not matched to a gene: 8. Per germline, CDR1 SGHTS and CDR2 YDEGEE. The CDR3, as DNA: TGTGCCAGCAGCCGGGGACAGGGGTATATGACAGATACGCAGTATTTT. This translates into CASSRGQGYMTDTQYF.

The chain employs TRBV5-6 and TRBJ2-2, with 7 bases aligning to TRBD1. Germline CDR1 and CDR2: SGHDT and YYEEEE. There are 16 residues in the CDR3. V shed 2 bases, J shed 0 bases, and the junction held 4 bases outside the gene matches. CDR3 coding DNA: TGTGCCAGCAGCTTACTGACAGGGACGAACACCGGGGAGCTGTTTTTT. Protein: CASSLLTGTNTGELFF.

The rearrangement joins TRBV9 to TRBJ1-4, with TRBD1 matching over 7 bases. V shed 4 bases, J shed 7 bases, and the junction held 7 bases outside the gene matches. The CDR3 extends over 14 amino acids. Germline CDR1 is SGDLS and CDR2 is YYNGEE. The CDR3, as DNA: TGTGCCAGCAGCAACGACAGGGAAGGTGAAAAACTGTTTTTT. Protein product: CASSNDREGEKLFF.

V and J are TRBV13 and TRBJ1-6, with 11 bases matching TRBD1. This CDR3 has 16 residues. Germline V gene data show CDR1 as PRHDT and CDR2 as FYEKMQ (reference sequence). With V trimmed by 3 bases and J by 9 bases, 7 bases remained unmatched. CDR3 sequence reads: CASSFGQGARSSPLHF. The DNA for the CDR3 is TGTGCCAGCAGCTTCGGACAGGGGGCACGGTCTTCACCCCTCCACTTT.

The rearrangement uses TRBV11-2 and TRBJ2-7; possible D gene TRBD1, 6 bases. The ends were cut back, 2 bases at V and 12 bases at J, with 17 bases in the middle. This CDR3 is built from 13 residues. Germline V gene lookup returns CDR1 SGHAT and CDR2 FQNNGV. Written as DNA, the CDR3 is TGTGCCAGCAGCTTATTACAGGGCCCACGTCGGTACTTC. This translates into CASSLLQGPRRYF.

This rearrangement joins TRBV27 to TRBJ2-7, with a possible D match to TRBD2 (6 bases). Trimming left V 7 bases short and J 4 bases short, with 14 bases between. CDR1 and CDR2 (germline): MNHEY, SMNVEV (reference sequence). CDR3 size: 13 residues. Here the CDR3 reads CASMGLTEYEQYF. The CDR3 DNA follows: TGTGCCAGCATGGGACTGACGGAGTACGAGCAGTACTTC.

This chain links TRBV27 with TRBJ1-5; a weak D match, TRBD1 (5 bases). V lost 6 bases to trimming and J lost 0 bases, with 12 bases between them. CDR3 size: 15 residues. Germline CDR1 reads MNHEY; CDR2 reads SMNVEV (reference sequence). The CDR3 loop reads CASSPTAYSNQPQHF. Here the CDR3 DNA reads TGTGCCAGCAGCCCGACAGCTTATAGCAATCAGCCCCAGCATTTT.

The rearrangement joins TRBV19 to TRBJ2-1; TRBD2 agrees at 12 bases. This CDR3 has 22 residues. Per germline, CDR1 LNHDA and CDR2 SQIVND (reference sequence). V gave up 6 bases and J gave up 4 bases; unmatched junction bases: 25. CDR3 amino acids: CASSERIGLAGPPRRVYNEQFF. The CDR3 bases are TGTGCCAGTAGCGAACGTATTGGACTAGCGGGACCGCCGAGGCGAGTATACAATGAGCAGTTCTTC.

This clone was picked up a small number of times. The V gene is TRBV6-5, the J gene TRBJ1-4; no clear D. The CDR3 is made up of 13 amino acids. Trimming shortened V by 5 bases and J by 5 bases, and 9 bases separated the two germline ends. The V gene's germline CDR1 is MNHEY and CDR2 SVGAGI. CDR3 region: CASSPQVNEKLFF. The CDR3 DNA sequence: TGTGCCAGCAGTCCCCAGGTCAATGAAAAACTGTTTTTT.

The genes are TRBV19 and TRBJ2-5; D is uncertain. This CDR3 has 14 amino acids. Trimming left V 3 bases short and J 2 bases short, with 10 bases between. CDR1 LNHDA and CDR2 SQIVND come from the germline V gene (reference sequence). The CDR3: CASSMSRVQETQYF. The CDR3 DNA reads as TGTGCCAGTAGTATGTCTAGAGTACAAGAGACCCAGTACTTC.

The V and J genes are TRBV13 and TRBJ1-1; D is unresolved. With 4 bases removed from V and 0 bases from J, the gap between germline ends came to 12 bases. Looked up from germline, CDR1 is PRHDT and CDR2 is FYEKMQ (reference sequence). The CDR3 sequence is 15 residues long. The CDR3 spells CASSYSRLMNTEAFF. Written as DNA, the CDR3 is TGTGCCAGCAGCTATAGTAGATTAATGAACACTGAAGCTTTCTTT.

This clone appeared once. The genes are TRBV7-8 and TRBJ2-1, with a weak D call TRBD2 (7 bases). Germline-derived CDR1 and CDR2 are SGHVS and FQNEAQ. CDR3 length: 15 amino acids. V shed 5 bases and J shed 5 bases, with 16 bases lying between them. The CDR3 region is CASSPLRGADNEQFF. The CDR3 bases are TGTGCCAGCAGCCCCCTCCGGGGGGCTGACAATGAGCAGTTCTTC.

The J gene is TRBJ1-1, the V gene TRBV12-5; 7 bases fit TRBD1. Germline loops: CDR1 LGHNT, CDR2 FRNRAP. V dropped 6 bases and J dropped 8; count of bases not matched to a gene: 9. The CDR3 has 13 residues. CDR3 sequence: CASGSLGTAEAFF. The DNA of the CDR3 is TGTGCTAGTGGGTCACTGGGGACAGCCGAAGCTTTCTTT.

This chain uses TRBV6-6 with TRBJ2-5; 8 nucleotides match TRBD2. The germline CDR1 and CDR2 sequences are MNHNY and SVGAGI (reference sequence). The junction had 8 bases not matched to a gene; V was cut back by 3 bases and J by 5 bases. The CDR3 length is 15 residues. The CDR3 loop is CASSYSWTSLETQYF. The DNA of the CDR3 is TGTGCCAGCAGTTATTCTTGGACTAGCTTGGAGACCCAGTACTTC.

V gene TRBV7-2 combines with J gene TRBJ1-1; D gene unclear. CDR3 size: 15 residues. Germline CDR1 SGHTA, CDR2 FQGNSA. Trimming removed 5 bases at V and 2 bases at J, with 15 bases between. As DNA, the CDR3 is TGTGCCAGCAGCCGCAGGAGCGGGGTTAACACTGAAGCTTTCTTT. This gives the protein CASSRRSGVNTEAFF.

DNA for the CDR3: TGTGCCAGCAGCCGAGGACAGGTAAAACAGCCCCAGCATTTT. Amino acid sequence: CASSRGQVKQPQHF. The genes are TRBV6-5 and TRBJ1-5; 7 nucleotides agree with TRBD1. The junction had 9 bases not matched to a gene; V was cut back by 6 bases and J by 7 bases. Germline CDR1 MNHEY, CDR2 SVGAGI. The CDR3 loop spans 14 amino acids.

The chain employs TRBV27 and TRBJ2-7; D is uncertain. The germline V gene has CDR1 MNHEY and CDR2 SMNVEV (reference sequence). The CDR3 consists of 13 residues. Trimming took 6 bases from V and 3 from J, leaving 12 bases between them. The CDR3 sequence: CASRPPRGYEQYF. The CDR3 coding sequence is TGTGCCAGCAGGCCCCCGAGAGGCTACGAGCAGTACTTC.

The V gene is TRBV7-8, the J gene TRBJ2-7, with 10 bases lining up with TRBD1. Germline V gives CDR1 SGHVS, CDR2 FQNEAQ. V gave up 4 bases and J gave up 2 bases; unmatched junction bases: 8. The length of the CDR3 is 16 residues. Here the CDR3 reads CASSSGGTGVAYEQYF. Here the CDR3 DNA reads TGTGCCAGCAGCTCGGGCGGGACAGGGGTCGCCTACGAGCAGTACTTC.

The chain carries TRBV25-1 and TRBJ2-3; D may be TRBD1 (5 bases). Germline V gene data show CDR1 as MGHDK and CDR2 as SYGVNS. CDR3 length: 14 residues. V lost 1 base to trimming and J lost 2 bases, with 7 bases between them. The CDR3 here is CASSELDTTDTQYF. CDR3 nucleotide sequence: TGTGCCAGCAGTGAATTGGACACCACAGATACGCAGTATTTT.

The rearrangement links TRBV5-4 to TRBJ2-3; D ambiguous. With 1 base removed from V and 2 bases from J, the gap between germline ends came to 5 bases. This CDR3 has 13 amino acids. Germline V gene lookup returns CDR1 SGHNT and CDR2 YYREEE (reference sequence). The CDR3 DNA sequence: TGTGCCAGCAGCTTGACCTACACAGATACGCAGTATTTT. Residues: CASSLTYTDTQYF.

The chain couples TRBV6-1 to TRBJ2-7; 9 bases line up with TRBD1. Germline loops: CDR1 MNHNS, CDR2 SASEGT. The ends lost 2 bases at V and 3 bases at J; junction bases unmatched: 5. The CDR3 is 15 residues long. In DNA form, the CDR3 reads TGTGCCAGCAGTGAAACTGAGACAGGGGGCTACGAGCAGTACTTC. This translates into CASSETETGGYEQYF.

This clone has only one observation. The chain has TRBV18 and TRBJ2-7; 7 bases match TRBD1. The junction had 6 bases not matched to a gene; V was cut back by 4 bases and J by 3 bases. Germline loops: CDR1 KGHSH, CDR2 LQKENI. The CDR3 is made up of 14 amino acids. CDR3 DNA: TGTGCCAGCTCACAAAAGACAGGGATCTACGAGCAGTACTTC. This codes for CASSQKTGIYEQYF.

This clone occurred a few times. The J gene is TRBJ2-1, the V gene TRBV4-1, with 10 bases aligning to TRBD1. V trimming: 4 bases; J trimming: 5 bases; junction bases outside the gene matches: 2. CDR1 is MGHRA, CDR2 YSYEKL, per germline. The CDR3 runs to 14 residues. The CDR3, as DNA: TGCGCCAGCAGCCTAGGGACAGGGGACAATGAGCAGTTCTTC. Its protein product is CASSLGTGDNEQFF.